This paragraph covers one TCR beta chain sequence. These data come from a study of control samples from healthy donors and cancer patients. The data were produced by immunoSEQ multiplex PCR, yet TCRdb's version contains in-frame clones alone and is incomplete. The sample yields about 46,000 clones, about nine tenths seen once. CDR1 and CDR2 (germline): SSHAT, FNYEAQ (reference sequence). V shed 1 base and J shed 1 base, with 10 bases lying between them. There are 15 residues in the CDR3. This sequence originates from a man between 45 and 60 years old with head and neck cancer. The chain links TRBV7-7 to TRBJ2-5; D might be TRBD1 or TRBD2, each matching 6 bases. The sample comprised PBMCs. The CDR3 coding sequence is TGTGCCAGCAGCTTAGGGGGGGCTTTCCAAGAGACCCAGTACTTC. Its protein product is CASSLGGAFQETQYF.